Following are 29 T cell receptor beta chains from one sample sequenced in a study of blood T cell repertoires in COVID-19. Assay used: immunoSEQ multiplex PCR; TCRdb lists only in-frame clones, some missing. The sample lists approximately 120,000 clones; over 75% were seen once. The sample was peripheral blood. The receptors were sampled from a man aged 50 to 59 with acute or convalescent COVID-19.

The chain carries TRBV4-1 and TRBJ1-6; D uncertain. Germline V gene data show CDR1 as MGHRA and CDR2 as YSYEKL. V was cut by 5 bases and J by 6 bases, with 17 bases left in between. CDR3 length: 16 residues. The CDR3 coding sequence is TGCGCCAGCAGCTCCCCCGGCGGCGAAATTAATTCACCCCTCCACTTT. It translates to CASSSPGGEINSPLHF.

This sequence joins TRBV6-5 and TRBJ2-5; 8 positions match TRBD2. The CDR3 has 14 amino acids. The V and J ends lost 6 bases and 5 bases, in that order; junction bases with no gene match: 8. The germline V gene has CDR1 MNHEY and CDR2 SVGAGI. CDR3 residues: CASSWTSRRETQYF. The CDR3 DNA reads as TGTGCCAGCAGCTGGACTAGCCGGCGTGAGACCCAGTACTTC.

The chain joins TRBV29-1 to TRBJ1-5; 9 nucleotides agree with TRBD1. There are 14 residues in the CDR3. Germline V CDR1 and CDR2: SQVTM, ANQGSEA. V lost 5 bases and J lost 5; bases outside the gene matches: 7. CDR3 nucleotide sequence: TGCAGCGTTCTAGACAGGGGGTTGGATCAGCCCCAGCATTTT. It encodes CSVLDRGLDQPQHF. The entire variable domain, with the rest obtained from reference TRBV29-1 and TRBJ1-5, is as follows: SAVISQKPSRDICQRGTSLTIQCQVDSQVTMMFWYRQQPGQSLTLIATANQGSEATYESGFVIDKFPISRPNLTFSTLTVSNMSPEDSSIYLCSVLDRGLDQPQHFGDGTRLSIL.

This clone was detected a few times. This chain uses TRBV7-8 with TRBJ2-5, with 10 bases fitting TRBD1. CDR3 length equals 15 residues. Looked up from germline, CDR1 is SGHVS and CDR2 is FQNEAQ. Trimming at V came to 4 bases and at J to 5 bases, leaving 7 bases not matched to a gene. The CDR3 region has the DNA TGTGCCAGCAGCTCAGACAGGGGGCATGGGGAGACCCAGTACTTC. Protein product: CASSSDRGHGETQYF.

V gene TRBV3-1 (or the pseudogene TRBV3-2) combines with J gene TRBJ1-5; a weak D match, TRBD1 (6 bases). Germline V gives CDR1 LGHDT, CDR2 YNNKEL (reference sequence). CDR3 length equals 13 residues. Trimming left V 2 bases short and J 7 bases short, with 9 bases between. This CDR3 reads CASSQRGGQPQHF. CDR3 coding DNA: TGTGCCAGCAGCCAAAGGGGGGGGCAGCCCCAGCATTTT.

The chain is built from TRBV6-6 and TRBJ2-3; 10 bases align to TRBD1. The CDR3 is made up of 15 amino acids. Germline V lookup: CDR1 MNHNY, CDR2 SVGAGI (reference sequence). J lost 5 bases, V lost 6 bases, and 8 bases had no gene match. The CDR3 DNA sequence: TGTGCCAGCAGCAGACAGGGGGCGATGTTAGATACGCAGTATTTT. Translation gives CASSRQGAMLDTQYF.

This clone was detected once. The same CDR3 arises from other DNA sequences in this sample as well. The chain carries TRBV18 and TRBJ1-1, with a possible D match to TRBD1 (5 bases). Trimming removed 3 bases at V and 4 bases at J, with 12 bases between. The CDR3 consists of 14 residues. Looked up from germline, CDR1 is KGHSH and CDR2 is LQKENI. CDR3 sequence reads: CASSPQGIGTEAFF. The CDR3 region has the DNA TGTGCCAGCTCACCGCAGGGTATCGGCACTGAAGCTTTCTTT.

V is TRBV5-1 and J is TRBJ1-1, with D possibly being TRBD1 (6 bases). The CDR3 extends over 14 amino acids. Trimming cost V 1 base and J 5 bases, with 12 bases left between them. Germline CDR1 SGHRS, CDR2 YFSETQ. The CDR3 region is CASSLSGEGTEAFF. CDR3 bases: TGCGCCAGCAGCTTGTCAGGGGAAGGAACTGAAGCTTTCTTT.

This clone turned up a few times. The genes are TRBV19 and TRBJ1-1; 11 positions agree with TRBD1. The CDR3 is made up of 14 amino acids. CDR1 and CDR2 from the germline V gene are LNHDA and SQIVND (reference sequence). V trimming: 4 bases; J trimming: 5 bases; junction bases outside the gene matches: 3. DNA of the CDR3: TGTGCCAGTAGTAAGGGACAGGGGGGTACTGAAGCTTTCTTT. This encodes CASSKGQGGTEAFF.

This sequence joins TRBV12-5 and TRBJ2-1; 10 bases match TRBD2. Germline V lookup: CDR1 LGHNT, CDR2 FRNRAP. V gave up 5 bases and J gave up 5 bases; unmatched junction bases: 9. The CDR3 totals 16 residues. In DNA, the CDR3 is TGTGCTAGTGGTCGCACCCTAGCGGGAGAACACAATGAGCAGTTCTTC. As protein: CASGRTLAGEHNEQFF.

The V and J genes are TRBV11-2 and TRBJ2-3; TRBD2 matches 11 bases. The CDR3 has 18 residues. The V gene end was trimmed by 3 bases and the J gene end by 0 bases; junction bases not matched to a gene: 8. Germline-derived CDR1 and CDR2 are SGHAT and FQNNGV. The CDR3, as DNA: TGTGCCAGCAGCTTTTCGGCTAGCGGGAGGACTAGCACAGATACGCAGTATTTT. Protein product: CASSFSASGRTSTDTQYF.

The gene calls are TRBV30 and TRBJ2-5; D is possibly TRBD2 (5 bases). Deletions cut 5 bases from V and 4 bases from J, with 14 bases between. The CDR3 is made up of 13 amino acids. The germline V gene encodes CDR1 GTSNPN and CDR2 SVGIG (reference sequence). CDR3: CAWAPTGRETQYF. The CDR3 DNA sequence: TGTGCCTGGGCCCCCACGGGGAGAGAGACCCAGTACTTC.

The chain links TRBV6-2 or TRBV6-3 to TRBJ2-2, with 7 bases fitting TRBD1. The germline V gene has CDR1 MNHEY and CDR2 SVGEGT. The V gene end was trimmed by 6 bases and the J gene end by 5 bases; junction bases not matched to a gene: 9. The CDR3 spans 15 residues. CDR3 protein: CASRPQGDWTGELFF. As DNA, the CDR3 is TGTGCCAGCAGGCCTCAGGGGGATTGGACCGGGGAGCTGTTTTTT.

This clone came up a few times. The chain couples TRBV19 to TRBJ2-1; tentatively, D is TRBD2 (6 bases). This CDR3 is built from 14 residues. V was trimmed by 4 bases and J by 4 bases, leaving 11 bases between them. Germline V CDR1 and CDR2: LNHDA, SQIVND (reference sequence). CDR3 protein: CASSTGLNYNEQFF. The CDR3, as DNA: TGTGCCAGTAGTACCGGACTAAATTACAATGAGCAGTTCTTC.

V is TRBV7-2 and J is TRBJ2-7; D is possibly TRBD1 (5 bases). Germline lookup yields CDR1 SGHTA and CDR2 FQGNSA. Trimming stripped 1 base from V and 4 bases from J, with 14 bases between. This CDR3 is 15 amino acids long. The CDR3 nucleotides read TGTGCCAGCAGCTTAGTAACAGACTCAGGGTACGAGCAGTACTTC. Its translation: CASSLVTDSGYEQYF.

The chain joins TRBV9 to TRBJ1-1; D is unclear. This CDR3 region has 14 residues. Trimming cost V 1 base and J 1 base, with 8 bases left between them. Germline values: CDR1 SGDLS, CDR2 YYNGEE. Here the CDR3 DNA reads TGTGCCAGCAGCGTAACAGTCAAGAACACTGAAGCTTTCTTT. Its translation: CASSVTVKNTEAFF.

The gene calls are TRBV7-2 and TRBJ2-1; the match to TRBD1 covers 9 bases. The germline V gene encodes CDR1 SGHTA and CDR2 FQGNSA. This CDR3 contains 14 residues. V lost 6 bases to trimming and J lost 12 bases; unmatched junction nucleotides: 12. The CDR3 reads CASRLPGQGVRQFF. The DNA for the CDR3 is TGTGCCAGCAGACTACCGGGACAGGGAGTTCGGCAGTTCTTC. Full variable domain (rest looked up from reference TRBV7-2 and TRBJ2-1): GAGVSQSPSNKVTEKGKDVELRCDPISGHTALYWYRQSLGQGLEFLIYFQGNSAPDKSGLPSDRFSAERTGGSVSTLTIQRTQQEDSAVYLCASRLPGQGVRQFFGPGTRLTVL.

The chain recombines TRBV28 with TRBJ2-7, with TRBD2 matching over 13 bases. V dropped 6 bases and J dropped 3; count of bases not matched to a gene: 5. In germline, CDR1 is MDHEN, CDR2 SYDVKM. The CDR3 runs 15 residues. This CDR3 reads CASSRTSGSYYEQYF. The CDR3 coding sequence is TGTGCCAGCAGCAGGACTAGCGGGAGTTACTACGAGCAGTACTTC.

V gene TRBV5-1 combines with J gene TRBJ1-5, with TRBD1 matching over 8 bases. V shed 4 bases, J shed 4 bases, and the junction held 7 bases outside the gene matches. Germline assignment: CDR1 SGHRS and CDR2 YFSETQ. This CDR3 is 15 amino acids long. The CDR3 reads CASSSGQGFNQPQHF. DNA of the CDR3: TGCGCCAGCAGCAGCGGACAGGGTTTTAATCAGCCCCAGCATTTT. The full variable domain, rest sourced from reference TRBV5-1 and TRBJ1-5, is KAGVTQTPRYLIKTRGQQVTLSCSPISGHRSVSWYQQTPGQGLQFLFEYFSETQRNKGNFPGRFSGRQFSNSRSEMNVSTLELGDSALYLCASSSGQGFNQPQHFGDGTRLSIL.

The V and J genes are TRBV7-8 and TRBJ1-5, with D hard to call. Trimming removed 1 base from V and 0 bases from J, with 10 bases in between. CDR1 and CDR2 (germline): SGHVS, FQNEAQ. CDR3 length: 16 residues. CDR3: CASSLVDGISNQPQHF. DNA for the CDR3: TGTGCCAGCAGCTTAGTCGACGGGATTAGCAATCAGCCCCAGCATTTT.

The chain is built from TRBV7-9 and TRBJ2-7, with TRBD1 matching over 7 bases. Germline V lookup: CDR1 SEHNR, CDR2 FQNEAQ (reference sequence). This CDR3 has 11 residues. V lost 5 bases and J lost 8; bases outside the gene matches: 3. CDR3 sequence (DNA): TGTGCCAGCAGCCCGGACAGGCAGCAGTACTTC. It translates to CASSPDRQQYF.

This rearrangement joins TRBV25-1 to TRBJ2-5, with D unclear. The V and J ends lost 1 base and 0 bases respectively, with 6 bases between them. The length of the CDR3 is 14 residues. Germline V gene sequence: CDR1 MGHDK, CDR2 SYGVNS. The CDR3 loop is CASSEWSNQETQYF. The DNA of the CDR3 is TGTGCCAGCAGTGAATGGAGTAACCAAGAGACCCAGTACTTC.

The chain combines TRBV6-5 with TRBJ2-7, with TRBD2 matching over 11 bases. Trimming removed 4 bases from V and 4 bases from J; junction bases left unmatched: 6. Germline CDR1 is MNHEY and CDR2 is SVGAGI. CDR3 length: 15 residues. The CDR3 region is CASSLRLAGQYEQYF. The CDR3 DNA reads as TGTGCCAGCAGTTTACGACTAGCGGGACAATACGAGCAGTACTTC.

The rearrangement joins TRBV5-1 to TRBJ1-5; 12 nucleotides align to TRBD1. Germline assignment: CDR1 SGHRS and CDR2 YFSETQ. The CDR3 spans 21 residues. Trimming removed 3 bases from V and 0 bases from J; junction bases left unmatched: 16. This CDR3 is CASSSPGTGGLRPFSNQPQHF. In DNA form, the CDR3 reads TGCGCCAGCAGCTCCCCCGGGACAGGGGGCCTGAGGCCTTTTAGCAATCAGCCCCAGCATTTT.

This chain links TRBV5-1 with TRBJ2-7, with 8 bases fitting TRBD1. The length of the CDR3 is 17 residues. The V gene end was trimmed by 3 bases and the J gene end by 3 bases; junction bases not matched to a gene: 14. CDR1 is SGHRS, CDR2 YFSETQ, per germline. CDR3 DNA: TGCGCCAGCAGCTCCGGACAGGGTCCCGGTCTAGTCTACGAGCAGTACTTC. This encodes CASSSGQGPGLVYEQYF.

The chain is built from TRBV6-2 or TRBV6-3 and TRBJ1-5, with 12 bases identical to TRBD1. This CDR3 spans 17 amino acids. J was trimmed by 2 bases and V by 1 base; bases with no gene match: 3. Germline lookup yields CDR1 MNHEY and CDR2 SVGEGT. CDR3 DNA: TGTGCCAGCAGTTACTGGGACAGGGGGCTCGGCAATCAGCCCCAGCATTTT. This translates into CASSYWDRGLGNQPQHF.

CDR3 loop: CASSPTGGLGETQYF. The CDR3 DNA reads TGCGCCAGTTCACCAACAGGGGGCCTAGGAGAGACCCAGTACTTC. This chain connects TRBV4-3 to TRBJ2-5; TRBD1 agrees at 9 bases. Germline assignment: CDR1 LGHNA and CDR2 YSLEER. The CDR3 is 15 amino acids. Germline trimming cut 9 bases from V and 4 bases from J; bases unmatched to any gene: 12.

The chain employs TRBV2 and TRBJ2-5, with 8 bases that match TRBD2. Germline V gene lookup returns CDR1 SNHLY and CDR2 FYNNEI. After removal of 2 bases from V and 3 bases from J, the junction contained 5 bases not matched to a gene. The CDR3 totals 15 residues. The CDR3 spells CASSEIGRAEETQYF. The CDR3 DNA reads as TGTGCCAGCAGTGAAATCGGGAGGGCCGAAGAGACCCAGTACTTC.

The rearrangement links TRBV24-1 to TRBJ1-5; 7 bases line up with TRBD1. Trimming took 3 bases from V and 4 from J; bases not matched to a gene: 5. The CDR3 spans 15 residues. The V gene's germline CDR1 is KGHDR and CDR2 SFDVKD. CDR3 sequence reads: CATSDPGTANQPQHF. In DNA, the CDR3 is TGTGCCACCAGTGATCCCGGGACAGCAAATCAGCCCCAGCATTTT.